This entry lists 30 T cell receptor beta chains sequenced from one sample in a study of PD-1 blockade in classical Hodgkin lymphoma. The method was immunoSEQ multiplex PCR; TCRdb's version includes in-frame clones alone and lacks a portion of them. This table holds 46,000 or so clones, just under 80% found once. Time point meaning: cycle 4 day 1 (C4D1), after six to seven weeks of nivolumab. The patients all showed relapse after autologous stem cell transplantation, while their brentuximab vedotin exposure varied. The specimen was peripheral blood mononuclear cells (PBMCs), collected before the fourth cycle of nivolumab. These TCRs come from a human donor with classical Hodgkin lymphoma.

The rearrangement joins TRBV29-1 to TRBJ2-7; D perhaps matches TRBD1 (5 bases). Germline-derived CDR1 and CDR2 are SQVTM and ANQGSEA. The CDR3 contains 15 residues. V dropped 2 bases and J dropped 2 bases, with 16 bases sitting between them. CDR3 sequence: CSVEMSDTETYEQYF. The CDR3 DNA is TGCAGCGTTGAAATGTCGGACACGGAAACCTACGAGCAGTACTTC.

The chain employs TRBV18 and TRBJ2-3; D gene ambiguous. The CDR3 contains 14 residues. Germline CDR1 and CDR2: KGHSH and LQKENI. V lost 8 bases and J 0 bases, leaving 12 bases between the germline ends. For the CDR3, the DNA is TGTGCCAGCACCCCTCCGTCTAGCACAGATACGCAGTATTTT. Translation gives CASTPPSSTDTQYF. The full variable domain, rest sourced from reference TRBV18 and TRBJ2-3, is NAGVMQNPRHLVRRRGQEARLRCSPMKGHSHVYWYRQLPEEGLKFMVYLQKENIIDESGMPKERFSAEFPKEGPSILRIQQVVRGDSAAYFCASTPPSSTDTQYFGPGTRLTVL.

This clone was detected once. Compared with germline, one end of the junction differs, possibly owing to a read error. The chain uses TRBV7-7 and TRBJ2-5; 12 positions agree with TRBD2. CDR1 and CDR2 from the germline V gene are SSHAT and FNYEAQ (reference sequence). CDR3 size: 16 residues. This CDR3 is CASSPGLAGMQETQYF. The CDR3 coding sequence is TGTGCTAGCAGCCCCGGACTAGCGGGGATGCAAGAGACCCAGTACTTC.

The chain recombines TRBV5-6 with TRBJ1-4; D gene unclear. V dropped 1 base and J dropped 11 bases, with 9 bases sitting between them. This CDR3 has 12 residues. Germline lookup yields CDR1 SGHDT and CDR2 YYEEEE. This CDR3 reads CASSLYQDKLFF. The CDR3 DNA follows: TGTGCCAGCAGCTTGTACCAGGACAAACTGTTTTTT. Drawing the rest from reference TRBV5-6 and TRBJ1-4, the complete variable domain is DAGVTQSPTHLIKTRGQQVTLRCSPKSGHDTVSWYQQALGQGPQFIFQYYEEEERQRGNFPDRFSGHQFPNYSSELNVNALLLGDSALYLCASSLYQDKLFFGSGTQLSVL.

This clone was observed a handful of times. The chain employs TRBV7-2 and TRBJ2-3, with 10 bases fitting TRBD2. Germline V lookup: CDR1 SGHTA, CDR2 FQGNSA. This CDR3 spans 17 amino acids. The J segment lost 5 bases and the V segment lost 0 bases, leaving 8 bases of the junction unmatched. The CDR3 coding sequence is TGTGCCAGCAGCTTAGCCTCTAGCGGGGGCCGGGTAGATACGCAGTATTTT. It encodes CASSLASSGGRVDTQYF. Full variable domain (missing parts from reference TRBV7-2 and TRBJ2-3): GAGVSQSPSNKVTEKGKDVELRCDPISGHTALYWYRQSLGQGLEFLIYFQGNSAPDKSGLPSDRFSAERTGGSVSTLTIQRTQQEDSAVYLCASSLASSGGRVDTQYFGPGTRLTVL.

The chain links TRBV7-9 to TRBJ1-2, with D unclear. The CDR3 spans 13 residues. CDR1 is SEHNR and CDR2 is FQNEAQ in the germline V gene (reference sequence). Trimming shortened V by 5 bases and J by 3 bases, and 10 bases separated the two germline ends. The CDR3 DNA reads TGTGCCAGCAGCAAAGAGGCATACTATGGCTACACCTTC. Amino acid sequence: CASSKEAYYGYTF. Supplemented by reference TRBV7-9 and TRBJ1-2, the full variable domain reads DTGVSQNPRHKITKRGQNVTFRCDPISEHNRLYWYRQTLGQGPEFLTYFQNEAQLEKSRLLSDRFSAERPKGSFSTLEIQRTEQGDSAMYLCASSKEAYYGYTFGSGTRLTVV.

V is TRBV6-5 and J is TRBJ1-1, with TRBD1 as a possible D gene (5 bases). Per germline, CDR1 MNHEY and CDR2 SVGAGI. This CDR3 comprises 12 residues. V shed 6 bases and J shed 5 bases, with 10 bases lying between them. The CDR3 sequence is CASRGWGTEAFF. CDR3 DNA sequence: TGTGCCAGCAGAGGGTGGGGGACTGAAGCTTTCTTT.

This chain uses TRBV5-1 with TRBJ2-3, with 7 nucleotides matching TRBD2. Unmatched junction bases numbered 8, after V lost 4 bases and J lost 3 bases. Germline V gene lookup returns CDR1 SGHRS and CDR2 YFSETQ. The CDR3 sequence is 15 residues long. In nucleotides, the CDR3 is TGCGCCAGCAGCCCCCTTCGGGGGGAGACAGATACGCAGTATTTT. Translated: CASSPLRGETDTQYF.

This sequence joins TRBV4-3 and TRBJ1-1; 9 bases are a match to TRBD1. Germline assignment: CDR1 LGHNA and CDR2 YSLEER. This CDR3 is built from 15 residues. V gave up 1 base and J gave up 5 bases; unmatched junction bases: 5. CDR3 DNA: TGCGCCAGCAGCCAAGTTTGGGGACAGGGTACTGAAGCTTTCTTT. Its translation is CASSQVWGQGTEAFF.

The chain employs TRBV6-5 and TRBJ1-2, with TRBD1 matching over 12 bases. The CDR3 is 16 residues long. CDR1 is MNHEY and CDR2 is SVGAGI in the germline V gene. The J segment lost 2 bases and the V segment lost 2 bases, leaving 3 bases of the junction unmatched. This CDR3 reads CASSYAGQGANYGYTF. DNA of the CDR3: TGTGCCAGCAGTTACGCGGGACAGGGGGCGAACTATGGCTACACCTTC.

The V gene is TRBV2, the J gene TRBJ1-5; the D gene is possibly TRBD1 (5 bases). The CDR3 sequence is 14 residues long. V was clipped by 2 bases and J by 7 bases, with 12 bases between them. Germline V CDR1 and CDR2: SNHLY, FYNNEI. This chain's CDR3 is CASSERRGEQPQHF. In nucleotides, the CDR3 is TGTGCCAGCAGTGAAAGAAGAGGGGAACAGCCCCAGCATTTT.

The chain links TRBV9 to TRBJ2-5; maybe TRBD2 (7 bases). V was trimmed by 0 bases and J by 1 base, leaving 13 bases between them. The CDR3 has 16 amino acids. Germline-derived CDR1 and CDR2 are SGDLS and YYNGEE. The CDR3 coding sequence is TGTGCCAGCAGCGTAGGTTTGGGGGGGGCCCAAGAGACCCAGTACTTC. It is translated as CASSVGLGGAQETQYF.

The chain links TRBV6-5 to TRBJ1-1, with a tentative D call TRBD1 (5 bases). Per the germline V gene, CDR1 is MNHEY and CDR2 is SVGAGI. This CDR3 spans 15 amino acids. Trimming pared 5 bases from V and 1 base from J, leaving 14 bases between. The DNA for the CDR3 is TGTGCCAGCAGTCCTAACGACAGCGGGAACACTGAAGCTTTCTTT. Its translation: CASSPNDSGNTEAFF.

Note on this clone: Other nucleotide sequences from this sample produce the same CDR3. This chain joins TRBV13 and TRBJ1-1; 10 nucleotides line up with TRBD1. The CDR3 extends over 16 amino acids. The V and J ends lost 3 bases and 1 base, in that order; junction bases with no gene match: 5. Germline-derived CDR1 and CDR2 are PRHDT and FYEKMQ (reference sequence). DNA of the CDR3: TGTGCCAGCAGCTTCGGGACAGGGGTAGCGAACACTGAAGCTTTCTTT. Translated, it gives CASSFGTGVANTEAFF.

The J gene is TRBJ1-4, the V gene TRBV5-1, with 11 bases matching TRBD1. The V segment lost 0 bases and the J segment 7 bases; nucleotides outside the gene matches: 11. The CDR3 runs 18 residues. Germline V gene data show CDR1 as SGHRS and CDR2 as YFSETQ. CDR3 in amino acids: CASSLAGTGGEGREKLFF. The CDR3 DNA follows: TGCGCCAGCAGCTTGGCCGGGACAGGGGGAGAAGGCCGTGAAAAACTGTTTTTT. Based on the CDR3 plus reference TRBV5-1 and TRBJ1-4, the full variable domain is KAGVTQTPRYLIKTRGQQVTLSCSPISGHRSVSWYQQTPGQGLQFLFEYFSETQRNKGNFPGRFSGRQFSNSRSEMNVSTLELGDSALYLCASSLAGTGGEGREKLFFGSGTQLSVL.

The chain employs TRBV12-5 and TRBJ2-7; 10 bases fit TRBD1. J gave up 7 bases and V 0 bases, and 9 bases lay outside the gene matches. The CDR3 extends over 16 amino acids. In germline, CDR1 is LGHNT, CDR2 FRNRAP. The CDR3 sequence: CASGLVPGQGNMEQYF. The CDR3 nucleotides are TGTGCTAGTGGTTTGGTCCCGGGACAGGGGAATATGGAGCAGTACTTC.

The V call is TRBV7-2, the J call TRBJ1-4; D is possibly TRBD1 (6 bases). Trimming left V 5 bases short and J 7 bases short, with 11 bases between. Germline CDR1 SGHTA, CDR2 FQGNSA. The CDR3 runs 13 residues. The CDR3 bases are TGTGCCAGCAGCCAGGGGATAGGTGAAAAACTGTTTTTT. This encodes CASSQGIGEKLFF.

This clone was seen only once. The chain joins TRBV5-6 to TRBJ2-7; D ambiguous. The CDR3 length is 12 residues. V lost 2 bases to trimming and J lost 5 bases, with 8 bases between them. CDR1 and CDR2 (germline): SGHDT, YYEEEE. CDR3 sequence: CASSFVTNEQYF. The CDR3 nucleotides read TGTGCCAGCAGCTTTGTTACCAACGAGCAGTACTTC.

This clone was counted only a few times. In DNA form, the CDR3 reads TGTGCCAGCAGCCAGAGCGGGGGAGCAGATACGCAGTATTTT. Amino acid sequence: CASSQSGGADTQYF. The genes are TRBV4-2 and TRBJ2-3; 8 positions match TRBD2. This CDR3 is 14 amino acids long. Germline CDR1 is LGHNA and CDR2 is YNFKEQ. V gave up 3 bases and J gave up 4 bases; unmatched junction bases: 3.

The chain uses TRBV5-1 and TRBJ1-2; D gene unclear. Germline V CDR1 and CDR2: SGHRS, YFSETQ. CDR3 length equals 12 residues. Trimming removed 4 bases at V and 11 bases at J, with 15 bases between. The CDR3 reads CASSPPGPTYTF. Written as DNA, the CDR3 is TGCGCCAGCAGCCCCCCCGGGCCTACTTACACCTTC.

Details on this clone: At one end the junction does not follow the germline gene, possibly because of a read error. J is TRBJ1-1 and V is TRBV5-1, with no clear D. This CDR3 region has 11 residues. In germline, CDR1 is SGHRS, CDR2 YFSETQ. This CDR3 reads CACWLNTEAFF. CDR3 DNA sequence: TGTGCCTGTTGGTTGAACACTGAAGCTTTCTTT.

The rearrangement uses TRBV2 and TRBJ2-7, with TRBD1 matching over 7 bases. The CDR3 sequence is 12 residues long. Germline V lookup: CDR1 SNHLY, CDR2 FYNNEI. V lost 11 bases and J lost 0; bases outside the gene matches: 4. The chain's CDR3 is CAVGDSSYEQYF. CDR3 nucleotide sequence: TGTGCCGTAGGGGACAGCTCCTACGAGCAGTACTTC.

This chain connects TRBV5-6 to TRBJ1-5; D might be TRBD1 (6 bases). The V end was cut by 3 bases, the J end by 2 bases, with 15 bases between. The CDR3 length is 16 residues. Germline CDR1 is SGHDT and CDR2 is YYEEEE. The CDR3: CASSYTTGPGNQPQHF. CDR3 nucleotide sequence: TGTGCCAGCAGCTACACCACAGGGCCAGGCAATCAGCCCCAGCATTTT.

In the case of this clone: This sample includes further DNA sequences coding for the same CDR3. This chain uses TRBV2 with TRBJ2-2; D might be TRBD2 (7 bases). CDR1 and CDR2 from the germline V gene are SNHLY and FYNNEI. V was trimmed by 6 bases and J by 5 bases, leaving 16 bases between them. The CDR3 is 15 amino acids. DNA of the CDR3: TGTGCCAGCAGCCCCACAGGGAGGGGGACCGGGGAGCTGTTTTTT. Amino acids: CASSPTGRGTGELFF.

The J gene is TRBJ1-2, the V gene TRBV4-2; TRBD1 aligns across 8 bases. The germline V gene encodes CDR1 LGHNA and CDR2 YNFKEQ. Trimming cost V 4 bases and J 3 bases; bases outside gene matches: 13. The length of the CDR3 is 17 residues. In nucleotides, the CDR3 is TGTGCCAGCAGCCGCCCGGACAGGGACGCGTCGGACTATGGCTACACCTTC. Translated: CASSRPDRDASDYGYTF.

CDR3 loop: CSVDPSGGGEAFF. The CDR3 nucleotides are TGCAGCGTTGATCCCAGCGGAGGCGGGGAAGCTTTCTTT. The chain joins TRBV29-1 to TRBJ1-1; no definite D call. This CDR3 spans 13 amino acids. With 3 bases removed from V and 8 bases from J, the gap between germline ends came to 16 bases. Per the germline V gene, CDR1 is SQVTM and CDR2 is ANQGSEA.

This clone has only one observation. V is TRBV7-9 and J is TRBJ2-7, with D uncertain. This CDR3 comprises 12 residues. CDR1 is SEHNR, CDR2 FQNEAQ, per germline (reference sequence). V shed 6 bases and J shed 6 bases, with 12 bases lying between them. The CDR3 nucleotides are TGTGCCAGCAGTCTTGCCCCACGCGAGCAGTACTTC. Translation: CASSLAPREQYF.

The rearrangement uses TRBV19 and TRBJ1-1; weak D call: TRBD1 (6 bases). Trimming stripped 7 bases from V and 0 bases from J, with 15 bases between. The germline V gene encodes CDR1 LNHDA and CDR2 SQIVND (reference sequence). The CDR3 runs 15 residues. CDR3 protein: CASTHSGTLNTEAFF. The CDR3 DNA follows: TGTGCCAGTACCCACAGTGGGACATTGAACACTGAAGCTTTCTTT.

This clone has just a few counts. The chain joins TRBV7-2 to TRBJ1-1; D ambiguous. This CDR3 is 18 amino acids long. The germline V gene has CDR1 SGHTA and CDR2 FQGNSA. Deletions cut 4 bases from V and 1 base from J, with 22 bases between. The CDR3 loop is CASSSSVTYLSPNTEAFF. CDR3 coding DNA: TGTGCCAGCAGCTCCTCTGTGACTTACCTGTCCCCGAACACTGAAGCTTTCTTT. The complete variable domain, with remaining parts taken from reference TRBV7-2 and TRBJ1-1, reads GAGVSQSPSNKVTEKGKDVELRCDPISGHTALYWYRQSLGQGLEFLIYFQGNSAPDKSGLPSDRFSAERTGGSVSTLTIQRTQQEDSAVYLCASSSSVTYLSPNTEAFFGQGTRLTVV.

This clone was counted only a few times. CDR3 coding DNA: TGTGCCAGCAGTTCTCAGGGGTTCGGTGGAAACACCATATATTTT. It encodes CASSSQGFGGNTIYF. V is TRBV2 and J is TRBJ1-3, with D perhaps matching TRBD1 (6 bases). The CDR3 is made up of 15 amino acids. V lost 5 bases to trimming and J lost 3 bases, with 14 bases between them. Germline V gene data show CDR1 as SNHLY and CDR2 as FYNNEI.